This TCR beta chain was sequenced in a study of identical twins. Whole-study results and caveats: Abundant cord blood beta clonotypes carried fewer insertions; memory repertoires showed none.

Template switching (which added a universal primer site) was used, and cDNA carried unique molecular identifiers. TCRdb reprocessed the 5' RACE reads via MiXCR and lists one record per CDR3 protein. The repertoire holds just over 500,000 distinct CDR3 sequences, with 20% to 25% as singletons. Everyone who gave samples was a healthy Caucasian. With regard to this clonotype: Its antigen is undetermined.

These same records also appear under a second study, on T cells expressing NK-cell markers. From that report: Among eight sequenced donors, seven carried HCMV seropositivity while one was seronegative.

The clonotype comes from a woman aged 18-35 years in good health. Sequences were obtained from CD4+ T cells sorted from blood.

DNA of the CDR3: TGTGCCAGCAGCCAAACCGGGTCCACCTACGAGCAGTACTTC. Its translation: CASSQTGSTYEQYF. This rearrangement joins TRBV12-3 or TRBV12-4 to TRBJ2-7, with unresolved D. Trimming left V 6 bases short and J 2 bases short, with 14 bases between. This CDR3 comprises 14 residues.